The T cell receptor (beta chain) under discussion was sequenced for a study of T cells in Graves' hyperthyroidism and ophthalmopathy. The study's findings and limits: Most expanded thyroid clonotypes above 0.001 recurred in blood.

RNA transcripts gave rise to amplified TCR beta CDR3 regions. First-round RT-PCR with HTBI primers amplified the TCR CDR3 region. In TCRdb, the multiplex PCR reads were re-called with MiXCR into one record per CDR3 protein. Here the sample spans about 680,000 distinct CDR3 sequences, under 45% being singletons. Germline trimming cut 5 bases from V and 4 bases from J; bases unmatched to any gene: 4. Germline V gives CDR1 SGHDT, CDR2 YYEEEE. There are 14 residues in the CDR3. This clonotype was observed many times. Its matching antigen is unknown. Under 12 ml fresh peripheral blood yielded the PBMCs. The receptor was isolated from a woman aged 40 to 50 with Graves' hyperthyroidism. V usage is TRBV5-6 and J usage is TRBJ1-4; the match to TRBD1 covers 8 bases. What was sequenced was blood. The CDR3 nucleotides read TGTGCCAGCAGGCAGGGACAGGTTAATGAAAAACTGTTTTTT. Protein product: CASRQGQVNEKLFF.